These 25 T cell receptor beta chains were all obtained from the same sample, sequenced in a study of blood T cell repertoires in COVID-19. TCRdb keeps only in-frame clones here, not all; method: immunoSEQ multiplex PCR. Seen here are approximately 54,000 clones, approximately 90% observed once, and the top ten hold 3.9%. Sequences were obtained from peripheral blood. The receptors were sampled from a man aged 50 or older with acute or convalescent COVID-19.

The chain links TRBV5-1 to TRBJ2-5; weak D call: TRBD2 (5 bases). The CDR3 length is 14 residues. Deletions cut 1 base from V and 1 base from J, with 8 bases between. Per germline, CDR1 SGHRS and CDR2 YFSETQ. Written as DNA, the CDR3 is TGCGCCAGCAGCTTGAGAGGGCCCCAAGAGACCCAGTACTTC. Translated, it gives CASSLRGPQETQYF. The full variable domain, with the rest looked up from reference TRBV5-1 and TRBJ2-5, is KAGVTQTPRYLIKTRGQQVTLSCSPISGHRSVSWYQQTPGQGLQFLFEYFSETQRNKGNFPGRFSGRQFSNSRSEMNVSTLELGDSALYLCASSLRGPQETQYFGPGTRLLVL.

The chain combines TRBV6-5 with TRBJ1-1; perhaps TRBD1 as D (5 bases). Trimming removed 8 bases at V and 0 bases at J, with 10 bases between. Germline values: CDR1 MNHEY, CDR2 SVGAGI. The CDR3 sequence is 13 residues long. The CDR3 spells CASRSRVNTEAFF. For the CDR3, the DNA is TGTGCCAGCCGCTCCAGGGTGAACACTGAAGCTTTCTTT.

The genes are TRBV11-2 and TRBJ2-3; D ambiguous. The CDR3 length is 13 residues. Trimming removed 3 bases at V and 1 base at J, with 5 bases between. The germline gives CDR1 SGHAT, CDR2 FQNNGV. CDR3 sequence reads: CASSFTGTDTQYF. The CDR3 nucleotides are TGTGCCAGCAGCTTTACTGGCACAGATACGCAGTATTTT.

V gene TRBV19 combines with J gene TRBJ2-3; 7 bases map to TRBD1. This CDR3 is built from 16 residues. CDR1 LNHDA and CDR2 SQIVND come from the germline V gene (reference sequence). V lost 3 bases, J lost 1 base, and 7 bases stayed unmatched. CDR3 residues: CASSMTGPRGTDTQYF. DNA for the CDR3: TGTGCCAGTAGTATGACAGGGCCAAGAGGCACAGATACGCAGTATTTT.

The chain has TRBV19 and TRBJ2-5, with TRBD1 matching 7 bases. CDR1 and CDR2 from the germline V gene are LNHDA and SQIVND (reference sequence). After removal of 6 bases from V and 5 bases from J, the junction contained 3 bases not matched to a gene. The CDR3 runs 12 residues. The CDR3 DNA is TGTGCCAGTAGCCTACAGGGGGAGACCCAGTACTTC. Its protein product is CASSLQGETQYF.

The chain combines TRBV12-1 with TRBJ2-1; TRBD2 is the table's D call and was not checked against the DNA. TRBV12-1 has pseudogene status. CDR3 length: 14 amino acids. Written as DNA, the CDR3 is TGTGCCAGCAGCTTTGGAGCGGGAGTGGATGAGCAGTTCTTC. Encoded protein: CASSFGAGVDEQFF.

The rearrangement links TRBV24-1 to TRBJ1-1; 7 bases agree with TRBD1. The V gene's germline CDR1 is KGHDR and CDR2 SFDVKD. The CDR3 spans 13 residues. The V and J ends lost 7 bases and 2 bases, in that order; junction bases with no gene match: 3. This chain's CDR3 is CATRRQGNTEAFF. CDR3 bases: TGTGCCACCAGGAGACAGGGAAACACTGAAGCTTTCTTT.

This rearrangement joins TRBV9 to TRBJ2-1; 10 bases agree with TRBD1. The CDR3 has 15 amino acids. CDR1 and CDR2 (germline): SGDLS, YYNGEE. J lost 7 bases, V lost 4 bases, and 8 bases had no gene match. CDR3 bases: TGTGCCAGCAGCTTAGACAGGGGGCGCATAAATGAGCAGTTCTTC. Translated: CASSLDRGRINEQFF. The full variable domain, with the rest looked up from reference TRBV9 and TRBJ2-1, is DSGVTQTPKHLITATGQRVTLRCSPRSGDLSVYWYQQSLDQGLQFLIQYYNGEERAKGNILERFSAQQFPDLHSELNLSSLELGDSALYFCASSLDRGRINEQFFGPGTRLTVL.

This rearrangement joins TRBV2 to TRBJ2-2, with 12 positions matching TRBD2. This CDR3 is built from 16 residues. The germline V gene has CDR1 SNHLY and CDR2 FYNNEI. J lost 6 bases, V lost 11 bases, and 13 bases had no gene match. The CDR3: CAYSSGLAGGAGELFF. CDR3 bases: TGTGCCTACTCCTCGGGGCTAGCGGGAGGGGCCGGGGAGCTGTTTTTT. The full variable domain, its missing parts supplied by reference TRBV2 and TRBJ2-2, is EPEVTQTPSHQVTQMGQEVILRCVPISNHLYFYWYRQILGQKVEFLVSFYNNEISEKSEIFDDQFSVERPDGSNFTLKIRSTKLEDSAMYFCAYSSGLAGGAGELFFGEGSRLTVL.

In DNA, the CDR3 is TGTGCCAGCAGACAGACTAGCTTAGGCGAGCAGTACTTC. Translating it yields CASRQTSLGEQYF. The genes are TRBV6-5 and TRBJ2-7; 7 positions match TRBD2. The CDR3 length is 13 residues. The germline gives CDR1 MNHEY, CDR2 SVGAGI. V gave up 6 bases and J gave up 6 bases; unmatched junction bases: 8.

The J gene is TRBJ1-5, the V gene TRBV10-3; D gene ambiguous. Trimming removed 3 bases from V and 5 bases from J, with 17 bases in between. Germline CDR1 and CDR2: ENHRY and SYGVKD. The CDR3 runs 16 residues. CDR3 DNA: TGTGCCATCAGTGACCTGGACTCAAGGCGGGATCAGCCCCAGCATTTT. It specifies CAISDLDSRRDQPQHF.

Details on this clone: Other DNA sequences of this sample code for an identical CDR3. The chain has TRBV19 and TRBJ1-2; a weak D match, TRBD1 (5 bases). Trimming took off 3 bases at V and 0 bases at J, with 5 bases between the two ends. From germline, CDR1 is LNHDA and CDR2 SQIVND (reference sequence). The CDR3 is made up of 13 amino acids. CDR3 nucleotides: TGTGCCAGTAGTATGACAGCTAACTATGGCTACACCTTC. This translates into CASSMTANYGYTF.

This clone was counted once. This chain's CDR3 is CASSGLADMSYNEQFF. The CDR3 nucleotides read TGTGCCAGCAGTGGGCTAGCGGATATGTCCTACAATGAGCAGTTCTTC. The rearrangement uses TRBV27 and TRBJ2-1; 7 nucleotides align to TRBD2. The germline CDR1 and CDR2 sequences are MNHEY and SMNVEV (reference sequence). Trimming cost V 5 bases and J 1 base; bases outside gene matches: 8. The CDR3 sequence is 16 residues long.

This chain connects TRBV10-2 to TRBJ1-2; 8 bases agree with TRBD1. V was clipped by 7 bases and J by 2 bases; unmatched bases: 3. The CDR3 sequence is 13 residues long. Germline V gene data show CDR1 as WSHSY and CDR2 as SAAADI. CDR3 sequence reads: CASTRTGNYGYTF. The CDR3 DNA follows: TGCGCCAGCACCCGGACAGGGAACTATGGCTACACCTTC.

The chain joins TRBV5-4 to TRBJ2-7, with 12 nucleotides matching TRBD1. The trim removed 5 bases at V and 5 bases at J, leaving 11 bases unmatched. The CDR3 consists of 16 residues. Germline V CDR1 and CDR2: SGHNT, YYREEE (reference sequence). The CDR3 here is CASRASLGTGGDEQYF. The CDR3 nucleotides read TGTGCCAGCAGGGCCAGTTTAGGGACAGGGGGCGACGAGCAGTACTTC.

This clone was counted a single time. This chain joins TRBV20-1 and TRBJ1-4, with no clear D. The CDR3 covers 11 residues. CDR1 and CDR2 (germline): DFQATT, SNEGSKA (reference sequence). V was pared by 5 bases and J by 7 bases, with 8 bases between. CDR3 in amino acids: CSAVLSEKLFF. The CDR3 bases are TGCAGTGCTGTCCTGTCTGAAAAACTGTTTTTT.

The V gene is TRBV5-4, the J gene TRBJ1-1; possible D gene TRBD1, 6 bases. The CDR3 runs 16 residues. In germline, CDR1 is SGHNT, CDR2 YYREEE (reference sequence). Trimming took off 0 bases at V and 3 bases at J, with 15 bases between the two ends. CDR3 amino acids: CASSLGAGALDTEAFF. CDR3 bases: TGTGCCAGCAGCTTGGGGGCAGGGGCACTAGACACTGAAGCTTTCTTT.

This chain links TRBV27 with TRBJ2-1; 9 nucleotides agree with TRBD2. In germline, CDR1 is MNHEY, CDR2 SMNVEV (reference sequence). The CDR3 runs 13 residues. J was trimmed by 9 bases and V by 6 bases; bases with no gene match: 6. The CDR3 spells CASRLRLAAEQFF. CDR3 bases: TGTGCCAGCAGGCTCAGACTAGCGGCTGAGCAGTTCTTC.

The J gene is TRBJ2-5, the V gene TRBV7-6; 7 positions match TRBD1. J lost 6 bases, V lost 5 bases, and 12 bases had no gene match. From germline, CDR1 is SGHVS and CDR2 FNYEAQ. The CDR3 length is 15 residues. The CDR3 nucleotides are TGTGCCAGCAGCCTAGGGGACACAGGGGTGCAGACCCAGTACTTC. This sequence encodes CASSLGDTGVQTQYF.

The chain combines TRBV6-6 with TRBJ1-3; 10 bases align to TRBD1. This CDR3 contains 15 residues. Germline CDR1 MNHNY, CDR2 SVGAGI (reference sequence). The ends lost 5 bases at V and 4 bases at J; junction bases unmatched: 5. The CDR3 sequence is CASSRQGAGGNTIYF. For the CDR3, the DNA is TGTGCCAGCAGTCGACAGGGGGCGGGAGGAAACACCATATATTTT.

CDR3 amino acids: CASSRRGANNSPLHF. CDR3 sequence (DNA): TGTGCCAGCAGCCGTAGGGGCGCGAATAATTCACCCCTCCACTTT. The chain combines TRBV11-2 with TRBJ1-6, with D tentatively TRBD1 (5 bases). Trimming cost V 5 bases and J 5 bases, with 13 bases left between them. The CDR3 runs 15 residues. Germline V gene data show CDR1 as SGHAT and CDR2 as FQNNGV.

The chain couples TRBV2 to TRBJ2-1, with 7 bases fitting TRBD1. The J segment lost 3 bases and the V segment lost 6 bases, leaving 8 bases of the junction unmatched. Germline loops: CDR1 SNHLY, CDR2 FYNNEI. CDR3 length: 15 amino acids. This chain's CDR3 is CASSLSGTVYNEQFF. CDR3 DNA: TGTGCCAGCAGCCTTTCAGGGACAGTCTACAATGAGCAGTTCTTC. The whole variable domain, filled in from reference TRBV2 and TRBJ2-1, reads EPEVTQTPSHQVTQMGQEVILRCVPISNHLYFYWYRQILGQKVEFLVSFYNNEISEKSEIFDDQFSVERPDGSNFTLKIRSTKLEDSAMYFCASSLSGTVYNEQFFGPGTRLTVL.

The V and J genes are TRBV19 and TRBJ1-5, with D perhaps TRBD1 (6 bases). The germline gives CDR1 LNHDA, CDR2 SQIVND (reference sequence). This CDR3 contains 13 residues. V was cut by 3 bases and J by 5 bases, with 8 bases left in between. The CDR3 DNA is TGTGCCAGTAGTATCAACAGGGATCAGCCCCAGCATTTT. Translated, it gives CASSINRDQPQHF. Full variable domain (outside the CDR3, taken from reference TRBV19 and TRBJ1-5): DGGITQSPKYLFRKEGQNVTLSCEQNLNHDAMYWYRQDPGQGLRLIYYSQIVNDFQKGDIAEGYSVSREKKESFPLTVTSAQKNPTAFYLCASSINRDQPQHFGDGTRLSIL.

The chain links TRBV5-1 to TRBJ2-7, with D possibly matching TRBD2 (5 bases). V lost 4 bases and J 6 bases, leaving 20 bases between the germline ends. Germline V gene lookup returns CDR1 SGHRS and CDR2 YFSETQ. The CDR3 is made up of 15 amino acids. CDR3 nucleotide sequence: TGCGCCAGCAGCAGGGAATCCGCTAGCACCTCCGAGCAGTACTTC. Protein product: CASSRESASTSEQYF.

The chain employs TRBV7-8 and TRBJ2-4; maybe TRBD2 (6 bases). The CDR3 is 15 amino acids. Trimming cost V 5 bases and J 0 bases, with 11 bases left between them. Germline CDR1 reads SGHVS; CDR2 reads FQNEAQ. This CDR3 reads CASSLGLSAKNIQYF. The CDR3 bases are TGTGCCAGCAGCCTGGGACTCTCAGCCAAAAACATTCAGTACTTC.